The sequence of this T cell receptor beta chain was determined in a study of human T cells and chemical hapten exposure. This clonotype was observed a few times. Trimming shortened V by 4 bases and J by 5 bases, and 12 bases separated the two germline ends. The germline CDR1 and CDR2 sequences are MNHEY and SVGEGT. The CDR3 has 14 residues. Under the authors' procedure: Between 23,224 and 690,600 TCRs appeared in each sample, and the median stood at around 92,000. TCRdb recomputed calls from the RACE reads with MiXCR, one row per CDR3 protein. V and J calls and clone size were set by TCRdb, not the authors. The sample lists tens of thousands of distinct CDR3 sequences, more than 9.5% seen once, with about 1.8% in the top ten. Time point: patch test 1, 2 weeks after DPC sensitization. As for treatment: therapeutic diphenylcyclopropenone sensitization with weekly scalp DPC. RNA extraction used unfractionated whole blood as the source of total RNA.

The receptor was derived from a woman aged 35 to 49 with alopecia areata. Some clones in this sample may be carry-over from other donors' samples. The sequencing here drew on whole blood, taken in connection with sensitization to the hapten diphenylcyclopropenone (DPC). This chain links TRBV6-2 or TRBV6-3 with TRBJ2-1, with D possibly matching TRBD1 (5 bases). Here the CDR3 DNA reads TGTGCCAGCAGTTTGGGCAGGGCTAACAATGAGCAGTTCTTC. Translated: CASSLGRANNEQFF.